This TCR beta chain was retrieved from a study of long-term antiretroviral therapy in people with HIV. General study findings and limits: Clones that had undergone expansion before ART dominated the repertoire at all time points.

V dropped 7 bases and J dropped 3; count of bases not matched to a gene: 4. The CDR3 runs 15 residues. Per the germline V gene, CDR1 is SGHRS and CDR2 is YFSETQ. They ran version v3.0 of the immunoSEQ assay at survey level. Assay: immunoSEQ multiplex PCR; the TCRdb copy retains only in-frame clones and omits some. The profile covers tens of thousands of clones, with 87% appearing a single time and 13% taken by the ten largest. In the case of this clone: Its antigen is currently unknown.

The chain couples TRBV5-1 to TRBJ2-1, with 13 bases identical to TRBD2. The specimen comprised unsorted PBMCs, sampled 1.1 years after starting antiretroviral therapy. This sequence originates from a man between 18 and 35 years old with HIV. CDR3 amino acids: CASRTSGSNYNEQFF. For the CDR3, the DNA is TGCGCCAGCCGGACTAGCGGGAGTAACTACAATGAGCAGTTCTTC.